This T cell receptor (beta chain) was obtained from a study of CD8 T cells in Susac syndrome. The wider study: Patients with Susac syndrome, at blood draw, were therapy-naive, on corticosteroids, or on intravenous immunoglobulin alone.

Random hexamers were used to reverse transcribe the RNA input (roughly 0.5 to 1 ug). TCRdb redid the calling of the immunoSEQ multiplex PCR reads with MiXCR, one entry per CDR3 protein. Found here are approximately 210,000 distinct CDR3 sequences, 94% of them singletons; the top ten hold 0.15% to 0.2%. General study findings and limits: The CD4+ T cell repertoires, which came from Susac syndrome patients, showed no sign of clonal expansion.

This clonotype was detected only once. Its cognate antigen is unknown. V was clipped by 5 bases and J by 1 base, with 14 bases between them. Germline CDR1 reads DFQATT; CDR2 reads SNEGSKA (reference sequence). The CDR3 runs to 14 residues. V gene TRBV20-1 combines with J gene TRBJ1-2, with D perhaps matching TRBD1 (5 bases). The receptor was isolated from a human donor with Susac syndrome. Material for sequencing was CD4+ T cells from PBMCs. The CDR3 DNA follows: TGCAGTGCTGCCTCGTCGGGGGATAACTATGGCTACACCTTC. This encodes CSAASSGDNYGYTF.